This T cell receptor beta chain was recorded in a study of T cell responses to AZD1222 COVID-19 vaccine. V lost 4 bases to trimming and J lost 1 base, with 10 bases between them. Germline V gene sequence: CDR1 SGHDT, CDR2 YYEEEE. This CDR3 has 14 amino acids. The study pooled second doses at about 4 or about 12 weeks. A note on this clone: The antigen remains unidentified.

The protocol was immunoSEQ multiplex PCR, while the TCRdb copy is restricted to in-frame clones and leaves out a portion. This table holds around 87,000 clones, roughly nine tenths found once. Study results and caveats: The breadth and depth of Spike-specific TCRs increased once two AZD1222 doses had been given. White British ancestry dominated among donors, who included more females, and clonal diversity was possibly underestimated.

The sequence was collected from an adult who received the AZD1222 COVID-19 vaccine. The sample was peripheral blood, taken 28 days after the second AZD1222 dose. The chain employs TRBV5-6 and TRBJ2-3; D is undetermined. CDR3 loop: CASSRGGGTDTQYF. The CDR3 nucleotides read TGTGCCAGCAGCCGTGGCGGCGGCACAGATACGCAGTATTTT.